This passage covers 20 T cell receptor beta chains from one sample sequenced in a study of sequential checkpoint blockade in melanoma. The repertoire was sequenced with immunoSEQ multiplex PCR; TCRdb's copy has only in-frame clones and lacks some. This sample yields 10,000 to 15,000 clones, of which approximately 30% are seen a single time; roughly a fifth belongs to the top ten. The treatment is: randomized to nivolumab then ipilimumab (arm A) or the reverse (arm B). The source was tumor tissue (inferred from file names), collected from a patient given nivolumab and ipilimumab in sequence. The receptors come from a human donor with melanoma.

This clone came up a few times. J is TRBJ2-3 and V is TRBV19; D ambiguous. The CDR3 consists of 12 residues. Deletions cut 1 base from V and 5 bases from J, with 4 bases between. Looked up from germline, CDR1 is LNHDA and CDR2 is SQIVND (reference sequence). For the CDR3, the DNA is TGTGCCAGTAGTATAGGGGAAGATACGCAGTATTTT. Translation: CASSIGEDTQYF. Full variable domain (missing parts from reference TRBV19 and TRBJ2-3): DGGITQSPKYLFRKEGQNVTLSCEQNLNHDAMYWYRQDPGQGLRLIYYSQIVNDFQKGDIAEGYSVSREKKESFPLTVTSAQKNPTAFYLCASSIGEDTQYFGPGTRLTVL.

This clone came up many times. The chain couples TRBV11-3 to TRBJ2-1, with D unclear. Germline CDR1 reads SGHNT; CDR2 reads YENEEA. V was shortened by 2 bases and J by 5 bases, with 22 bases between the two germline ends. The CDR3 spans 18 residues. The DNA of the CDR3 is TGTGCCAGCAGCTTACACCTAACGAGACTGCCTAGTAACAATGAGCAGTTCTTC. It is translated as CASSLHLTRLPSNNEQFF.

The genes are TRBV18 and TRBJ2-7; 9 nucleotides align to TRBD1. The CDR3 length is 15 residues. V was clipped by 5 bases and J by 4 bases; unmatched bases: 9. Germline CDR1 and CDR2: KGHSH and LQKENI. The CDR3 protein is CASSSGQGGEYEQYV. For the CDR3, the DNA is TGTGCCAGCTCATCGGGACAGGGAGGGGAGTACGAGCAGTACGTC.

This clone was recorded a few times. Written as DNA, the CDR3 is TGCGCCAGCAGCCACCCTACAGGGGGGGTAATCGGGGAGCTGTTTTTT. Translated: CASSHPTGGVIGELFF. V usage is TRBV4-1 and J usage is TRBJ2-2, with D tentatively TRBD1 (8 bases). The CDR3 contains 16 residues. V lost 3 bases and J lost 7, with 18 bases in between. Germline CDR1 and CDR2: MGHRA and YSYEKL.

This clone has ten or more counts. This chain joins TRBV6-8 and TRBJ1-1; D gene uncertain. Looked up from germline, CDR1 is MNHGY and CDR2 is SAAAGT. The CDR3 covers 14 residues. The V end was cut by 7 bases, the J end by 1 base, with 13 bases between. CDR3 amino acids: CASTTSPGNTEAFF. DNA of the CDR3: TGTGCCAGCACTACGTCCCCGGGGAACACTGAAGCTTTCTTT.

This clone has more than one count but fewer than ten. Since one of the bases is ambiguous or unread, X appears in place of its residue. J is TRBJ1-6 and V is TRBV19, with a tentative D call TRBD1 (5 bases). The CDR3 contains 12 residues. Germline assignment: CDR1 LNHDA and CDR2 SQIVND (reference sequence). The V gene lost 2 bases and the J gene lost 18 bases, with 14 bases spanning the gap. This CDR3 reads CASSIRGTGXHF. CDR3 nucleotide sequence: TGTGCCAGTAGTATAAGGGGCACCGGCCYCCACTTT.

The chain combines TRBV25-1 with TRBJ2-3, with D possibly TRBD1 on 7 matching bases. Trimming took 1 base from V and 5 from J, leaving 16 bases between them. This CDR3 is built from 16 residues. Per germline, CDR1 MGHDK and CDR2 SYGVNS. The CDR3 is CASSELRGQGGDTQYF. CDR3 nucleotide sequence: TGTGCCAGCAGTGAATTGCGAGGTCAGGGGGGAGATACGCAGTATTTT.

This sequence joins TRBV7-6 and TRBJ1-5, with a tentative D call TRBD1 (6 bases). Germline V CDR1 and CDR2: SGHVS, FNYEAQ. CDR3 size: 16 residues. V was clipped by 8 bases and J by 9 bases, with 26 bases between them. CDR3: CASSLGGAPGFRPQHF. In nucleotides, the CDR3 is TGTGCCAGCTCCCTAGGGGGGGCCCCTGGGTTTCGGCCCCAGCATTTT.

Ten or more counts support this clone. The chain has TRBV23-1 and TRBJ2-3; 7 bases line up with TRBD2. TRBV23-1 is an ORF for which the function is uncertain. The V segment lost 6 bases and the J segment 2 bases; nucleotides outside the gene matches: 5. This CDR3 region has 14 residues. The CDR3 loop is CASSQAGYTDTQYF. The CDR3 DNA follows: TGCGCCAGCAGCCAAGCGGGGTACACAGATACGCAGTATTTT.

This clone occurred a few times. The V gene is TRBV28, the J gene TRBJ2-5; D could derive from TRBD1 or TRBD2 (5 bases each). The assigned J gene may be wrong: the sequence end matches TRBJ2-7 better. CDR3 size: 13 residues. CDR1 is MDHEN and CDR2 is SYDVKM in the germline V gene. DNA of the CDR3: TGTGCCAGCAGTTTAGGGACCTCCTACGAGCAGTACTTC. It specifies CASSLGTSYEQYF.

This clone was seen at least ten times. The same CDR3 is also encoded by other DNA sequences in this sample. The V and J genes are TRBV11-3 and TRBJ2-1; TRBD1 matches 8 bases. The germline V gene has CDR1 SGHNT and CDR2 YENEEA. CDR3 length: 16 amino acids. With V trimmed by 1 base and J by 3 bases, 5 bases remained unmatched. CDR3 loop: CASSLVGGTGYNEQFF. CDR3 nucleotide sequence: TGTGCCAGCAGCTTAGTCGGAGGGACAGGCTACAATGAGCAGTTCTTC.

This clone has more than one count but fewer than ten. J is TRBJ1-4 and V is TRBV7-6, with 9 positions matching TRBD1. The CDR3 length is 18 residues. Germline trimming cut 4 bases from V and 2 bases from J; bases unmatched to any gene: 11. In germline, CDR1 is SGHVS, CDR2 FNYEAQ. CDR3 bases: TGTGCCAGCAGCTCCTTTGACAGGGGGTGGGGGACTAATGAAAAACTGTTTTTT. Protein product: CASSSFDRGWGTNEKLFF. The full variable domain, its missing parts supplied by reference TRBV7-6 and TRBJ1-4, is GAGVSQSPRYKVTKRGQDVALRCDPISGHVSLYWYRQALGQGPEFLTYFNYEAQQDKSGLPNDRFSAERPEGSISTLTIQRTEQRDSAMYRCASSSFDRGWGTNEKLFFGSGTQLSVL.

The sample holds a few counts of this clone. The chain is built from TRBV6-8 and TRBJ1-3; D might be TRBD1 (6 bases). The CDR3 length is 14 residues. Germline-derived CDR1 and CDR2 are MNHGY and SAAAGT. V was clipped by 9 bases and J by 0 bases, with 12 bases between them. CDR3 nucleotides: TGTGCCAGTACACAGGGCCACTCTGGAAACACCATATATTTT. The encoded protein is CASTQGHSGNTIYF.

J is TRBJ2-1 and V is TRBV29-1, with 8 bases aligning to TRBD1. Germline loops: CDR1 SQVTM, CDR2 ANQGSEA. J was trimmed by 0 bases and V by 6 bases; bases with no gene match: 13. The CDR3 runs to 17 residues. CDR3 sequence: CSVESSDRASSYNEQFF. DNA of the CDR3: TGCAGCGTAGAATCATCGGACAGGGCGAGCTCCTACAATGAGCAGTTCTTC.

The CDR3 DNA follows: TGTGCCAGCAGCTTAGATTGGGGGGCTCGGCAGCCCCAGCATTTT. Encoded protein: CASSLDWGARQPQHF. V and J are TRBV11-3 and TRBJ1-5; D perhaps matches TRBD1 (6 bases). Germline CDR1 is SGHNT and CDR2 is YENEEA. Between the trimmed V and J ends, which lost 0 bases and 7 bases, there was a span of 13 bases. The CDR3 totals 15 residues. Full variable domain (outside the CDR3, taken from reference TRBV11-3 and TRBJ1-5): EAGVVQSPRYKIIEKKQPVAFWCNPISGHNTLYWYLQNLGQGPELLIRYENEEAVDDSQLPKDRFSAERLKGVDSTLKIQPAELGDSAVYLCASSLDWGARQPQHFGDGTRLSIL.

This CDR3 reads CASSPLGNEQFF. The DNA of the CDR3 is TGTGCCAGCAGCCCCCTGGGCAATGAGCAGTTCTTC. The gene calls are TRBV6-7 and TRBJ2-1; D is undetermined. TRBV6-7 counts as an open reading frame of uncertain function. The V and J ends lost 6 bases and 6 bases respectively, with 9 bases between them. The CDR3 sequence is 12 residues long.

This sequence joins TRBV28 and TRBJ1-6; 7 positions match TRBD1. Germline V CDR1 and CDR2: MDHEN, SYDVKM. The CDR3 consists of 14 residues. Losses at the gene ends were 6 bases for V and 10 bases for J; bases not matched to a gene: 9. The CDR3 region has the DNA TGTGCCAGCAGGATACAGGGGTTAGGATCACCCCTCCACTTT. Protein: CASRIQGLGSPLHF.

This clone was observed many times. The chain links TRBV11-3 to TRBJ2-5, with TRBD2 matching over 9 bases. The junction had 9 bases not matched to a gene; V was cut back by 2 bases and J by 5 bases. The length of the CDR3 is 16 residues. Germline assignment: CDR1 SGHNT and CDR2 YENEEA. This CDR3 is CASSLSRMSGGETQYF. DNA for the CDR3: TGTGCCAGCAGCTTAAGTCGAATGAGCGGGGGGGAGACCCAGTACTTC.

The chain joins TRBV11-3 to TRBJ2-1; 10 nucleotides match TRBD2. With 5 bases clipped from V and 9 bases from J, the junction kept 7 bases outside the gene matches. This CDR3 spans 14 amino acids. CDR1 SGHNT and CDR2 YENEEA come from the germline V gene. The CDR3 loop is CASSQPSGGREQFF. In nucleotides, the CDR3 is TGTGCCAGCAGCCAACCTAGCGGGGGACGTGAGCAGTTCTTC.

This chain joins TRBV10-3 and TRBJ1-1; D gene uncertain. CDR3 size: 15 residues. Germline V gene data show CDR1 as ENHRY and CDR2 as SYGVKD. Trimming removed 0 bases at V and 6 bases at J, with 14 bases between. The CDR3 loop is CAISESVMGTPEAFF. In nucleotides, the CDR3 is TGTGCCATCAGTGAGTCGGTTATGGGAACCCCTGAAGCTTTCTTT.